One and the same sample provided the 27 T cell receptor beta chains below, sequenced in a study of OX40 agonist ivuxolimab in advanced cancers. Clones were read by immunoSEQ multiplex PCR, and TCRdb kept only the in-frame ones, dropping some. Of more than 80,000 clones listed, about 92% are singletons. The sample consisted of CD4+ or CD8+ T cells sorted from blood, taken in a trial of the OX40 agonist ivuxolimab. All receptors come from an adult with an advanced solid tumor such as melanoma, head and neck, liver or kidney cancer.

The V and J genes are TRBV28 and TRBJ2-4; D unresolved. CDR1 and CDR2 from the germline V gene are MDHEN and SYDVKM. The CDR3 contains 11 residues. The germline V and J ends were trimmed by 7 bases and 9 bases, with 10 bases remaining between them. The CDR3 nucleotides are TGTGCCAGCACCAACTTAGGCATTCAGTACTTC. Protein sequence: CASTNLGIQYF.

This chain joins TRBV29-1 and TRBJ2-1; D not certain. Germline assignment: CDR1 SQVTM and CDR2 ANQGSEA. The V gene lost 3 bases and the J gene lost 8 bases, with 14 bases spanning the gap. CDR3 length: 13 residues. CDR3 sequence: CSVELHLRDEQFF. The CDR3 DNA reads TGCAGCGTTGAGCTGCACCTACGCGATGAGCAGTTCTTC.

This chain joins TRBV4-3 and TRBJ2-7, with D possibly being TRBD1 (5 bases). The germline V and J ends were trimmed by 4 bases and 0 bases, with 13 bases remaining between them. Germline values: CDR1 LGHNA, CDR2 YSLEER. The CDR3 loop spans 15 amino acids. CDR3 sequence: CASSPGRASSYEQYF. The CDR3 DNA reads as TGCGCCAGCAGCCCGGGCAGGGCGAGCTCCTACGAGCAGTACTTC.

The rearrangement links TRBV5-1 to TRBJ2-3; no reliable D call. CDR1 SGHRS and CDR2 YFSETQ come from the germline V gene. There are 13 residues in the CDR3. The V and J ends lost 2 bases and 4 bases respectively, with 8 bases between them. The CDR3 bases are TGCGCCAGCAGCTTTATTTCCTCAGATACGCAGTATTTT. Its protein is CASSFISSDTQYF.

V gene TRBV4-2 combines with J gene TRBJ1-6; a possible D gene is TRBD1 (5 bases). Looked up from germline, CDR1 is LGHNA and CDR2 is YNFKEQ. The CDR3 consists of 17 residues. The V gene lost 4 bases and the J gene lost 2 bases, with 15 bases spanning the gap. The CDR3 spells CASSPAGIRTYNSPLHF. The CDR3 region has the DNA TGTGCCAGCAGCCCGGCAGGGATTAGAACCTATAATTCACCCCTCCACTTT.

The CDR3 loop is CSARDLRPQHF. The CDR3 nucleotides read TGCAGTGCTAGAGATCTTCGGCCCCAGCATTTT. This chain connects TRBV20-1 to TRBJ1-5; D is unclear. Per germline, CDR1 DFQATT and CDR2 SNEGSKA (reference sequence). The CDR3 is 11 amino acids. V gave up 0 bases and J gave up 9 bases, with 6 bases separating them.

The chain combines TRBV5-1 with TRBJ2-7, with 7 bases fitting TRBD2. This CDR3 is built from 13 residues. V lost 2 bases to trimming and J lost 6 bases; unmatched junction nucleotides: 5. Germline CDR1 is SGHRS and CDR2 is YFSETQ. DNA of the CDR3: TGCGCCAGCAGCTTCACTAGCGTGAGCGAGCAGTACTTC. Amino acids: CASSFTSVSEQYF.

The chain recombines TRBV6-1 with TRBJ2-7; 9 bases agree with TRBD1. V was pared by 3 bases and J by 8 bases, with 11 bases of the junction left unmatched. Germline-derived CDR1 and CDR2 are MNHNS and SASEGT. The CDR3 length is 15 residues. The CDR3 here is CASSDRTGVSSKQYF. In DNA form, the CDR3 reads TGTGCCAGCAGTGACAGGACAGGGGTTTCTTCTAAGCAGTACTTC.

The chain links TRBV28 to TRBJ2-5, with D unresolved. The germline V gene encodes CDR1 MDHEN and CDR2 SYDVKM. V dropped 3 bases and J dropped 5 bases, with 10 bases sitting between them. The CDR3 is made up of 13 amino acids. This CDR3 is CASSLMGAETQYF. CDR3 nucleotides: TGTGCCAGCAGTTTGATGGGTGCTGAGACCCAGTACTTC.

The chain carries TRBV4-3 and TRBJ2-1, with D perhaps matching TRBD1 or TRBD2 (5 bases each). CDR3 size: 13 residues. Per the germline V gene, CDR1 is LGHNA and CDR2 is YSLEER. V shed 0 bases and J shed 15 bases, with 15 bases lying between them. CDR3 protein: CASSQEFGTGGFF. In DNA, the CDR3 is TGCGCCAGCAGCCAAGAATTCGGGACCGGCGGGTTCTTC.

V is TRBV6-5 and J is TRBJ1-6, with 8 bases identical to TRBD1. Looked up from germline, CDR1 is MNHEY and CDR2 is SVGAGI. The J segment lost 9 bases and the V segment lost 5 bases, leaving 6 bases of the junction unmatched. This CDR3 is built from 14 residues. The CDR3 DNA sequence: TGTGCCAGCAGTGCGGACAGGGTTGGTTCACCCCTCCACTTT. Protein sequence: CASSADRVGSPLHF.

The V gene is TRBV6-5, the J gene TRBJ2-3; possibly TRBD2 for D (6 bases). This CDR3 has 14 amino acids. CDR1 and CDR2 from the germline V gene are MNHEY and SVGAGI. Trimming left V 7 bases short and J 0 bases short, with 11 bases between. CDR3 DNA sequence: TGTGCCAGCACAATAGCGGCGAGCACAGATACGCAGTATTTT. It yields the protein CASTIAASTDTQYF.

This clone was observed a handful of times. This chain uses TRBV6-5 with TRBJ1-5; D perhaps matches TRBD1 (6 bases). V dropped 0 bases and J dropped 4 bases, with 10 bases sitting between them. The CDR3 sequence is 15 residues long. CDR1 and CDR2 from the germline V gene are MNHEY and SVGAGI. The CDR3 is CASSYSYRENQPQHF. In nucleotides, the CDR3 is TGTGCCAGCAGTTACTCGTACAGGGAAAATCAGCCCCAGCATTTT.

The rearrangement joins TRBV25-1 to TRBJ2-1, with 10 bases identical to TRBD2. V lost 2 bases to trimming and J lost 0 bases; unmatched junction nucleotides: 1. CDR3 length: 16 amino acids. Looked up from germline, CDR1 is MGHDK and CDR2 is SYGVNS. In nucleotides, the CDR3 is TGTGCCAGCAGTGAAGTAGCGGGAGGCTCCTACAATGAGCAGTTCTTC. Translation: CASSEVAGGSYNEQFF.

CDR3 nucleotide sequence: TGTGCCAGCAGTGAAGCTCACATGCGGGGGTCCCAGCATTTT. Protein: CASSEAHMRGSQHF. This chain connects TRBV6-1 to TRBJ1-5; D perhaps matches TRBD1 (5 bases). Germline V gene sequence: CDR1 MNHNS, CDR2 SASEGT. The CDR3 spans 14 residues. V was shortened by 0 bases and J by 11 bases, with 14 bases between the two germline ends.

The chain couples TRBV9 to TRBJ1-5; D gene unclear. Germline CDR1 reads SGDLS; CDR2 reads YYNGEE. The CDR3 has 15 residues. The V gene lost 0 bases and the J gene lost 11 bases, with 18 bases spanning the gap. Here the CDR3 DNA reads TGTGCCAGCAGCGTAGCGCCTACGGGAATCGAGGCCCAGCATTTT. Translation gives CASSVAPTGIEAQHF.

This clone was seen a handful of times. Other DNA sequences of this sample code for an identical CDR3. The J gene is TRBJ2-1, the V gene TRBV5-4; 12 bases match TRBD2. Germline-derived CDR1 and CDR2 are SGHNT and YYREEE (reference sequence). The CDR3 totals 15 residues. J gave up 6 bases and V 4 bases, and 5 bases lay outside the gene matches. CDR3 DNA sequence: TGTGCCAGCAGCCCCCTAGCGGGAGGGCCCAATGAGCAGTTCTTC. Its protein is CASSPLAGGPNEQFF.

The chain recombines TRBV2 with TRBJ1-1; D is uncertain. This CDR3 has 13 residues. Trimming cost V 2 bases and J 3 bases, with 7 bases left between them. Germline CDR1 SNHLY, CDR2 FYNNEI. Written as DNA, the CDR3 is TGTGCCAGCAGTGAATTGGGCCACACTGAAGCTTTCTTT. Translation gives CASSELGHTEAFF.

The chain uses TRBV7-9 and TRBJ2-5; TRBD2 matches 7 bases. The CDR3 has 18 amino acids. V lost 0 bases, J lost 5 bases, and 15 bases stayed unmatched. Germline V gene data show CDR1 as SEHNR and CDR2 as FQNEAQ (reference sequence). This CDR3 is CASSLAWGSQPGGETQYF. For the CDR3, the DNA is TGTGCCAGCAGCTTAGCCTGGGGCAGCCAACCCGGGGGGGAGACCCAGTACTTC.

The chain recombines TRBV4-2 with TRBJ1-2, with D possibly being TRBD1 (6 bases). The CDR3 is made up of 13 amino acids. V dropped 5 bases and J dropped 6 bases, with 13 bases sitting between them. Germline V CDR1 and CDR2: LGHNA, YNFKEQ. The CDR3 DNA sequence: TGTGCCAGCAGCATGGGGGCGGGGGATGGCTACACCTTC. Its protein product is CASSMGAGDGYTF.

This sequence joins TRBV6-5 and TRBJ1-1; TRBD1 matches at 7 bases. The CDR3 loop spans 14 amino acids. Germline V gene sequence: CDR1 MNHEY, CDR2 SVGAGI. With V trimmed by 4 bases and J by 4 bases, 6 bases remained unmatched. The CDR3 bases are TGTGCCAGCAGTTCCCCGACAGGGACCACTGAAGCTTTCTTT. Translation: CASSSPTGTTEAFF.

CDR3 bases: TGTGCCAGCAGTGAGCGCCTAGCGGGAGGACTAGATACGCAGTATTTT. Translation gives CASSERLAGGLDTQYF. The chain employs TRBV25-1 and TRBJ2-3; 11 bases line up with TRBD2. With V trimmed by 3 bases and J by 5 bases, 7 bases remained unmatched. The CDR3 is 16 residues long. Germline V gene sequence: CDR1 MGHDK, CDR2 SYGVNS.

This clone turned up a few times. The chain joins TRBV11-3 to TRBJ1-5, with D possibly being TRBD1 (5 bases). The CDR3 is made up of 17 amino acids. The V end was cut by 5 bases, the J end by 2 bases, with 19 bases between. Germline V CDR1 and CDR2: SGHNT, YENEEA. Here the CDR3 DNA reads TGTGCCAGCAGCCTTAAATTTGGGCAGGGAGGCAATCAGCCCCAGCATTTT. It translates to CASSLKFGQGGNQPQHF. Full variable domain (outside the CDR3, taken from reference TRBV11-3 and TRBJ1-5): EAGVVQSPRYKIIEKKQPVAFWCNPISGHNTLYWYLQNLGQGPELLIRYENEEAVDDSQLPKDRFSAERLKGVDSTLKIQPAELGDSAVYLCASSLKFGQGGNQPQHFGDGTRLSIL.

The chain recombines TRBV6-1 with TRBJ2-3; the D gene is possibly TRBD2 (6 bases). There are 16 residues in the CDR3. Germline CDR1 is MNHNS and CDR2 is SASEGT. Trimming took 2 bases from V and 2 from J, leaving 14 bases between them. The CDR3 bases are TGTGCCAGCAGTGAATCGGCGGGGCCCCTCACAGATACGCAGTATTTT. Protein product: CASSESAGPLTDTQYF.

The chain links TRBV6-5 to TRBJ1-2; weak D call: TRBD1 (5 bases). Germline CDR1 is MNHEY and CDR2 is SVGAGI. The CDR3 spans 16 residues. V was pared by 4 bases and J by 4 bases, with 19 bases between. The CDR3 DNA sequence: TGTGCCAGCAGTTTTCCCCCCGGCAGGGATGGCTATGGCTACACCTTC. Protein: CASSFPPGRDGYGYTF.

Points on this clone: Distinct nucleotide sequences in the sample also encode this CDR3. The CDR3: CAISVGLATDTQYF. The CDR3, as DNA: TGTGCCATCAGTGTCGGCTTAGCGACAGATACGCAGTATTTT. The chain combines TRBV10-3 with TRBJ2-3; a weak D match, TRBD2 (5 bases). Looked up from germline, CDR1 is ENHRY and CDR2 is SYGVKD. V gave up 4 bases and J gave up 3 bases, with 11 bases separating them. The CDR3 consists of 14 residues.

The chain recombines TRBV11-3 with TRBJ2-7; D not resolved. The germline V gene has CDR1 SGHNT and CDR2 YENEEA. Trimming removed 3 bases from V and 6 bases from J, with 9 bases in between. There are 12 residues in the CDR3. The CDR3 nucleotides read TGTGCCAGCAGCTTTACCGCGCGCGAGCAGTACGTC. Amino acid sequence: CASSFTAREQYV.